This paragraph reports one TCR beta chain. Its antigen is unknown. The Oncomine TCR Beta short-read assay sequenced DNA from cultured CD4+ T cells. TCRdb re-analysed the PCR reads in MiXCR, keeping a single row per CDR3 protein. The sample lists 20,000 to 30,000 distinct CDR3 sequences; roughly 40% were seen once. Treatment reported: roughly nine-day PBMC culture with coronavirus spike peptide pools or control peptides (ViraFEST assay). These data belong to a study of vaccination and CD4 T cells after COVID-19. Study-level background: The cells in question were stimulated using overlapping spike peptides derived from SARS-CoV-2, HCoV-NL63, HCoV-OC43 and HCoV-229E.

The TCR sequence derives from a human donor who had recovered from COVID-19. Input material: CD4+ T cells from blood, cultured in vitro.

The DNA for the CDR3 is TGTGCCAGCAGCTTAACCCAACAGGGGAACACTGAAGCTTTCTTT. Its translation: CASSLTQQGNTEAFF. The chain is built from TRBV7-9 and TRBJ1-1, with a possible D match to TRBD1 (6 bases). Per the germline V gene, CDR1 is SEHNR and CDR2 is FQNEAQ (reference sequence). V was shortened by 2 bases and J by 1 base, with 11 bases between the two germline ends. CDR3 length equals 15 residues.